The TCR beta chain under discussion was sequenced for a study of blood T cell repertoires in COVID-19. Study-wide background: Researchers got acute and convalescent COVID-19 samples from the United States, Italy and Spain. Sample material is recorded as cDNA or gDNA derived from T cells, B-cell-depleted T cells, or PBMCs.

Authors' processing steps: The authors estimated nucleated cell counts from reference gene primer amplification. Assay used: immunoSEQ multiplex PCR; TCRdb lists only in-frame clones, some missing. V, J and clone size are those of that table, while D and trimming were read from the DNA. The sample has some 190,000 clones; roughly 79% are singletons. This CDR3 has 16 residues. Germline CDR1 MGHRA, CDR2 YSYEKL. With 0 bases clipped from V and 4 bases from J, the junction kept 6 bases outside the gene matches. Sequenced material: peripheral blood. The receptor was derived from a middle-aged woman with COVID-19, enrolled during active disease. The chain combines TRBV4-1 with TRBJ2-7; 10 nucleotides align to TRBD2. CDR3 DNA: TGCGCCAGCAGCCAAGATCGGGCTAGCGGGAGATACGAGCAGTACTTC. Amino acid sequence: CASSQDRASGRYEQYF.